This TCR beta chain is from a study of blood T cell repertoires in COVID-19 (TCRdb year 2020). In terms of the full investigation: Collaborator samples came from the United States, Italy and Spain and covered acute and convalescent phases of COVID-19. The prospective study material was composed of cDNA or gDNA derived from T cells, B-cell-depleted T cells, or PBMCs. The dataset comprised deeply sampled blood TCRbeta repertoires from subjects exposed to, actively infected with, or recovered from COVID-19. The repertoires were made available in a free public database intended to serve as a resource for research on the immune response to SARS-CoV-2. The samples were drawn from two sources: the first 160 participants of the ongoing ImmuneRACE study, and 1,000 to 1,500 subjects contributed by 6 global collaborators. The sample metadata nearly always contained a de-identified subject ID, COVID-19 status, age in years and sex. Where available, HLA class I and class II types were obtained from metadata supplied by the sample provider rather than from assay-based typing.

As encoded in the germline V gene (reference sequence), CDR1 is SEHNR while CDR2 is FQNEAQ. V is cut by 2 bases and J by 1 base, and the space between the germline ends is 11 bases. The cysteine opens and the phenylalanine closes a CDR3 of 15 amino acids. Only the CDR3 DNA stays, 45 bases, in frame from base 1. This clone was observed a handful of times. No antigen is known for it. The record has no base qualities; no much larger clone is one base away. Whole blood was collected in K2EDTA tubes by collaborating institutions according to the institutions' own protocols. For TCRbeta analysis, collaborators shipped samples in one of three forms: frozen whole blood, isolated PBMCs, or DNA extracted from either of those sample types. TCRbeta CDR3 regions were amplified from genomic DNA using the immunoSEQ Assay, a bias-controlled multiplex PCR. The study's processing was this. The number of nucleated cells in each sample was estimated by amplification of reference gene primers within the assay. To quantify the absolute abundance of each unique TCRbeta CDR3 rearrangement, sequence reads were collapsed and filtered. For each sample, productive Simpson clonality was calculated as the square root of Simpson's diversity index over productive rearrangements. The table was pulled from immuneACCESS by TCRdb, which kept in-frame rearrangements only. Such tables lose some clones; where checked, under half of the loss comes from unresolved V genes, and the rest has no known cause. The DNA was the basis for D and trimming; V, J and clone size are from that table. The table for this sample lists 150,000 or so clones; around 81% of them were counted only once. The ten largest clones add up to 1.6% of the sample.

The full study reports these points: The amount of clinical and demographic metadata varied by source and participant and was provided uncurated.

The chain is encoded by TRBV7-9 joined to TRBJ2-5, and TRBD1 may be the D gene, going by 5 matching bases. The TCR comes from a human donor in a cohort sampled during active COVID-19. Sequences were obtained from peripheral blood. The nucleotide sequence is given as TGTGCCAGCAGCTTAAATCCGACAGCCCAAGAGACCCAGTACTTC. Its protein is CASSLNPTAQETQYF.